Listed below are T cell receptor beta chains from one sample, sequenced in a study of blood T cell repertoires in COVID-19. TCRdb keeps only in-frame clones here, not all; method: immunoSEQ multiplex PCR. The sample has about 230,000 clones, 89% seen once; the top ten hold roughly 4%. Sequenced: PBMCs or T cells enriched from blood (not recorded which). The receptors derive from a woman aged 30 to 39 with acute COVID-19. Each CDR3 is given with its conserved first and last residue. A D gene is named only where the DNA matches it firmly. The size entry is marked missing in some rows and otherwise reads once, few, many or a size class.

>NA|TRBV7-2|TRBJ2-7|NA
CASSLEAGLRGYEQYF
TGTGCCAGCAGCTTAGAGGCAGGACTCAGGGGCTACGAGCAGTACTTC
>few|TRBV7-9|TRBJ2-7|NA
CASSLEVLRGADEQYF
TGTGCCAGCAGCTTAGAGGTCCTCAGGGGGGCGGACGAGCAGTACTTC
>NA|TRBV19|TRBJ1-4|NA
CASSILGHEDEKLFF
TGTGCCAGTAGTATTCTGGGACACGAAGATGAAAAACTGTTTTTT
>NA|TRBV6-6|TRBJ2-1|TRBD2
CASSYSGGYNEQFF
TGTGCCAGCAGTTACAGCGGGGGGTACAATGAGCAGTTCTTC
>NA|TRBV27|TRBJ2-3|TRBD2
CASSAANFLAGGQYF
TGTGCCAGCAGTGCAGCCAACTTCCTAGCGGGGGGGCAGTATTTT
>NA|TRBV12-5|TRBJ1-1|TRBD1
CASGQTGVTEAFF
TGTGCTAGTGGTCAGACAGGGGTCACTGAAGCTTTCTTT
>NA|TRBV5-6|TRBJ2-2|TRBD1
CASSWNRGLRAPGELFF
TGTGCCAGCAGCTGGAACAGGGGGCTACGGGCGCCCGGGGAGCTGTTTTTT
>NA|TRBV7-8|TRBJ1-1|NA
CASSLWGVNTEAFF
TGTGCCAGCAGCTTATGGGGGGTCAACACTGAAGCTTTCTTT
>NA|TRBV19|TRBJ2-1|TRBD1
CASRRGPLYNEQFF
TGTGCCAGCCGCAGGGGGCCTCTCTACAATGAGCAGTTCTTC
>once|TRBV5-1|TRBJ1-5|TRBD1
CASSLAPQGQPQHF
TGCGCCAGCAGCTTGGCCCCACAGGGGCAGCCCCAGCATTTT
>NA|TRBV5-1|TRBJ2-1|TRBD2
CASSLSGGDLNEQFF
TGCGCCAGCAGCTTGAGTGGGGGGGACCTCAATGAGCAGTTCTTC
>NA|TRBV7-6|TRBJ1-5|NA
CASSPIGQNQPQHF
TGTGCCAGCAGCCCGATAGGACAGAATCAGCCCCAGCATTTT
>NA|TRBV11-2|TRBJ1-1|TRBD1
CASSLTGGNTEAFF
TGTGCCAGCAGCTTGACAGGGGGGAACACTGAAGCTTTCTTT
>NA|TRBV7-9|TRBJ2-1|TRBD2
CASSLDLAGGDNEQFF
TGTGCCAGCAGTTTAGATCTAGCGGGGGGGGACAATGAGCAGTTCTTC